Below are 8 T cell receptor beta chains sequenced from a single sample in a study of T cells in Graves' hyperthyroidism and ophthalmopathy. RNA transcripts were the template for amplifying TCR beta CDR3 regions. During a first-round RT-PCR of the TCR CDR3, the HTBI primer set was used. TCRdb used MiXCR to reprocess the multiplex PCR reads, holding one entry per CDR3 protein. This sample yields around 500,000 distinct CDR3 sequences, of which 13% to 15% are seen a single time; 15% to 20% belongs to the top ten. The sample comprised blood. These receptors originate from a woman between 18 and 30 years old with Graves' hyperthyroidism.

This clonotype came up many times. At one end, the junction sequence differs from germline, possibly due to a read error. The V gene is TRBV9, the J gene TRBJ2-2, with D possibly being TRBD2 (5 bases). Germline V gene lookup returns CDR1 SGDLS and CDR2 YYNGEE. The length of the CDR3 is 16 residues. CDR3 amino acids: CASTVASGMNTGELFF. CDR3 DNA: TGTGCCAGCACCGTAGCGAGCGGCATGAACACCGGGGAGCTGTTTTTT. The full variable domain, rest sourced from reference TRBV9 and TRBJ2-2, is DSGVTQTPKHLITATGQRVTLRCSPRSGDLSVYWYQQSLDQGLQFLIQYYNGEERAKGNILERFSAQQFPDLHSELNLSSLELGDSALYFCASTVASGMNTGELFFGEGSRLTVL.

This clonotype was observed a handful of times. The gene calls are TRBV6-2 or TRBV6-3 and TRBJ1-5, with TRBD1 matching over 11 bases. The V gene end was trimmed by 7 bases and the J gene end by 1 base; junction bases not matched to a gene: 12. CDR3 length: 18 residues. CDR1 MNHEY and CDR2 SVGEGT come from the germline V gene. The CDR3 here is CASTPGTGGVISNQPQHF. The CDR3 nucleotides read TGTGCCAGCACCCCCGGGACAGGGGGGGTAATAAGCAATCAGCCCCAGCATTTT.

This clonotype was detected ten times or more. The gene calls are TRBV20-1 and TRBJ1-1; D perhaps matches TRBD1 (6 bases). Trimming stripped 0 bases from V and 4 bases from J, with 18 bases between. The CDR3 runs 16 residues. Germline V gives CDR1 DFQATT, CDR2 SNEGSKA (reference sequence). CDR3 amino acids: CSARDSMKGETTEAFF. The CDR3 nucleotides are TGCAGTGCTAGAGATTCGATGAAGGGGGAAACCACTGAAGCTTTCTTT.

The chain has TRBV5-1 and TRBJ2-5; 7 bases line up with TRBD2. The V gene end was trimmed by 4 bases and the J gene end by 6 bases; junction bases not matched to a gene: 9. The CDR3 covers 14 residues. In germline, CDR1 is SGHRS, CDR2 YFSETQ. In DNA, the CDR3 is TGCGCCAGCAGCCCCGGGGAGGGGCGACAGACCCAGTACTTC. Encoded protein: CASSPGEGRQTQYF.

This sequence joins TRBV5-5 and TRBJ2-7; a weak D match, TRBD2 (6 bases). V lost 4 bases, J lost 2 bases, and 19 bases lay in between. The germline V gene encodes CDR1 SGHKS and CDR2 YYEKEE (reference sequence). The CDR3 contains 16 residues. Written as DNA, the CDR3 is TGTGCCAGCAGCCTGGCCCAATGGCGGGGAACCTACGAGCAGTACTTC. It is translated as CASSLAQWRGTYEQYF.

The chain combines TRBV27 with TRBJ1-2; D unclear. This CDR3 has 14 residues. V lost 2 bases, J lost 6 bases, and 13 bases lay in between. From germline, CDR1 is MNHEY and CDR2 SMNVEV (reference sequence). CDR3 nucleotide sequence: TGTGCCAGCAGTTTAATCGGAGGTAGTAATGGCTACACCTTC. As protein: CASSLIGGSNGYTF.

The chain links TRBV7-3 to TRBJ2-1; D is unclear. Deletions cut 5 bases from V and 8 bases from J, with 22 bases between. This CDR3 comprises 16 residues. Germline V gives CDR1 SGHTA, CDR2 FQGTGA. The CDR3 loop is CASSRTGLRPVDEQFF. DNA for the CDR3: TGTGCCAGCAGCCGAACCGGGCTCAGACCCGTCGATGAGCAGTTCTTC. Combining the CDR3 with reference TRBV7-3 and TRBJ2-1 gives the whole variable domain GAGVSQTPSNKVTEKGKYVELRCDPISGHTALYWYRQSLGQGPEFLIYFQGTGAADDSGLPNDRFFAVRPEGSVSTLKIQRTERGDSAVYLCASSRTGLRPVDEQFFGPGTRLTVL.

This clonotype has a single count. Just one base apart from a much larger clone, this may be a read error. This chain joins TRBV5-1 and TRBJ1-2; D is possibly TRBD1 (5 bases). Between the trimmed V and J ends, which lost 3 bases and 8 bases, there was a span of 17 bases. The germline V gene encodes CDR1 SGHRS and CDR2 YFSETQ. This CDR3 spans 14 amino acids. Written as DNA, the CDR3 is TGCGCCAGCAGCTCGGAGGGGAGCCCCATCGGCTACACCTTC. Residues: CASSSEGSPIGYTF.